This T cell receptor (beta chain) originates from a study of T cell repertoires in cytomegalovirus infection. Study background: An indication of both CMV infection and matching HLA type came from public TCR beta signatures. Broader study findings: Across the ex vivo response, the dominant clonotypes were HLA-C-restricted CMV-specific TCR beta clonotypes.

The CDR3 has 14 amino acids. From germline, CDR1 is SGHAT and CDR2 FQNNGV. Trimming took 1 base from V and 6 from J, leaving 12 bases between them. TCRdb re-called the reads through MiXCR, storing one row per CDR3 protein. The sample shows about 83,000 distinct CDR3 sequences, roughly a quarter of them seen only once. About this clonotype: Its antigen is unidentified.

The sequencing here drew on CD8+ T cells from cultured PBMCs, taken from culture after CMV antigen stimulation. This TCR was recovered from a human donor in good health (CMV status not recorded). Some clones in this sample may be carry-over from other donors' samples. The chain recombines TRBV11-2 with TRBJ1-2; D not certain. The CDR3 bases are TGTGCCAGCAGCTTAGGGACGGGGTCCCATGGCTACACCTTC. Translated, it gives CASSLGTGSHGYTF.